This T cell receptor beta chain appears in the sequencing data of a study of T-cell reconstitution after alpha-beta-depleted transplantation in children. This clonotype came up a few times. Library preparation (for TCRbeta) was performed with unique molecular identifiers. MiXCR, run by TCRdb on the PCR reads, gives a single entry per CDR3 protein. The repertoire includes a few hundred thousand distinct CDR3 sequences, 10% of them detected once, and 2.4% sits in the top ten. CDR3 size: 15 residues. Losses at the gene ends were 5 bases for V and 6 bases for J; bases not matched to a gene: 8. Germline-derived CDR1 and CDR2 are SEHNR and FQNEAQ (reference sequence).

The chain joins TRBV7-9 to TRBJ2-7, with 12 bases fitting TRBD1. The starting material was PBMCs from the stem cell graft donor, obtained from the stem cell graft. This clonotype was sampled from a human donor who donated a stem cell graft to a child with acute lymphoblastic leukemia. The CDR3 coding sequence is TGTGCCAGCAGCGCTGGGACAGGGGGCGGGAGCGAGCAGTACTTC. This gives the protein CASSAGTGGGSEQYF.